This T cell receptor beta chain was captured in a study of T cell repertoires in cytomegalovirus infection. Germline-derived CDR1 and CDR2 are SGHTA and FQGNSA. The CDR3 spans 16 residues. V dropped 4 bases and J dropped 0; count of bases not matched to a gene: 6. As to this clonotype: Its antigen is as yet unknown. Because it lacks the conserved phenylalanine or tryptophan at the end, this CDR3 is likely a read error.

TCRdb recomputed calls from the reads with MiXCR, one row per CDR3 protein. Of some 350,000 distinct CDR3 sequences in the sample, almost 30% were seen once. The chain carries TRBV7-2 and TRBJ2-3, with 8 bases that match TRBD1. This TCR was recovered from a human donor in good health (CMV status not recorded). Some clones in this sample may be carry-over from other donors' samples. Sequencing was performed on cultured PBMCs, taken from culture after CMV antigen stimulation. CDR3 nucleotide sequence: TGTGCCAGCAGCTCTTGGAGGACAGGGAGCACAGATACGCAGTATTTA. It specifies CASSSWRTGSTDTQYL.